Listed below are T cell receptor beta chains from one sample, sequenced in a study of T-cell memory formation after mild COVID-19. Using its own MiXCR run on the 5' RACE reads, TCRdb lists one record per CDR3 protein. The data contain about 250,000 distinct CDR3 sequences, roughly 18% of them seen just once; the ten biggest clones take up 20% to 25%. The material sequenced was PBMCs or a T cell subset sorted from them (not recorded which). All receptors come from a man between 18 and 35 years old who had mild COVID-19 (a few samples of this study predate the infection). Cell type and time point are not known. Each CDR3 is given without its conserved first and last residue. A D gene is named only where the DNA matches it firmly.

j_call | v_call | d_call | cdr3_aa
TRBJ2-5 | TRBV20-1 | NA | SASSQETQY
TRBJ2-2 | TRBV7-2 | TRBD1 | ASSPDRDTGELF
TRBJ2-2 | TRBV4-1 | NA | ASSRPGAPNTGELF
TRBJ2-1 | TRBV5-6 | NA | ASSANRNEQF
TRBJ2-2 | TRBV2 | TRBD2 | ASSEGLAGTGELF
TRBJ2-2 | TRBV7-3 | TRBD1 | ASSDRQGSKGLF
TRBJ2-5 | TRBV5-1 | NA | ASSLQGGLRETQY
TRBJ2-7 | TRBV2 | NA | ASSDSPDPYEQY
TRBJ2-5 | TRBV6-2/TRBV6-3 | NA | AIGLRQETQY
TRBJ2-5 | TRBV6-2/TRBV6-3 | NA | ASRTSPETQY
TRBJ2-1 | TRBV7-3 | TRBD2 | ASSIGLAGGWNEQF
TRBJ2-1 | TRBV4-3 | NA | ASSHGLAVGEQF
TRBJ2-3 | TRBV7-2 | TRBD2 | ASSLILTSTGGGPTDTQY
TRBJ2-1 | TRBV4-2 | NA | ASSQDKAAEQF
TRBJ2-3 | TRBV9 | NA | ASSPTGTQTSTDTQY
TRBJ2-1 | TRBV11-2 | NA | ASSPDWTYNEQF
TRBJ2-3 | TRBV15 | TRBD2 | ATSSPIAGRDTQY
TRBJ1-5 | TRBV6-6 | TRBD1 | ASRGGTGKNQPQH
TRBJ2-3 | TRBV4-3 | NA | ASSQDQRDTQY
TRBJ2-1 | TRBV6-5 | NA | ASSGTANEQF
TRBJ2-2 | TRBV6-2/TRBV6-3 | NA | ASSQVNTGELF
TRBJ1-2 | TRBV6-5 | TRBD1 | ASSQGIDRARGYT
TRBJ1-2 | TRBV6-2/TRBV6-3 | NA | ASTPFELYGYT
TRBJ2-2 | TRBV18 | NA | ASSQTTRPNTGELF
TRBJ2-5 | TRBV7-2 | TRBD1 | ASRGQGAGETQY
TRBJ1-2 | TRBV12-3/TRBV12-4 | NA | ASRSTGPGALGYT
TRBJ1-2 | TRBV11-2 | NA | ARPGGDYGYT
TRBJ2-3 | TRBV27 | TRBD2 | ASRFAGGSTDTQY
TRBJ1-1 | TRBV7-9 | NA | ASSLAVIGSTEAF
NA | TRBV20-1 | NA | SAPGTPGEQY
TRBJ1-2 | TRBV19 | NA | ASKPPRRHGYT
TRBJ2-5 | TRBV6-2/TRBV6-3 | TRBD2 | ASSSQPGLAGTYQETQY
TRBJ2-1 | TRBV9 | TRBD2 | ASSPRGVTYNEQF
TRBJ2-1 | TRBV19 | TRBD1 | ASSRNRGNEQF
TRBJ1-5 | TRBV12-3/TRBV12-4 | NA | ASSLGGNGNQPQH
TRBJ1-4 | TRBV7-2 | NA | ASSLGAPPSRRWGGEKLF
TRBJ1-1 | TRBV15 | NA | ATSRTASNTEAF
TRBJ2-7 | TRBV6-6 | NA | ASSPPSGEQY
TRBJ1-3 | TRBV7-2 | TRBD1 | ASSYTTGGSGNTIY
TRBJ2-6 | TRBV11-2 | NA | ASSTGANVLT
TRBJ2-3 | TRBV5-1 | TRBD2 | ASSLEAGGVTDTQY
TRBJ2-3 | TRBV28 | NA | ASSWEYTQY
TRBJ1-5 | TRBV19 | NA | ASSMRGLQPQH
TRBJ2-3 | TRBV13 | TRBD1 | ASSTAGGLPDTQY
TRBJ1-3 | TRBV7-9 | TRBD1 | ASSSARGKGLDTIY
TRBJ1-6 | TRBV20-1 | NA | SANEGIGSPLH
TRBJ1-1 | TRBV5-6 | NA | ASSWGWGWTEAF